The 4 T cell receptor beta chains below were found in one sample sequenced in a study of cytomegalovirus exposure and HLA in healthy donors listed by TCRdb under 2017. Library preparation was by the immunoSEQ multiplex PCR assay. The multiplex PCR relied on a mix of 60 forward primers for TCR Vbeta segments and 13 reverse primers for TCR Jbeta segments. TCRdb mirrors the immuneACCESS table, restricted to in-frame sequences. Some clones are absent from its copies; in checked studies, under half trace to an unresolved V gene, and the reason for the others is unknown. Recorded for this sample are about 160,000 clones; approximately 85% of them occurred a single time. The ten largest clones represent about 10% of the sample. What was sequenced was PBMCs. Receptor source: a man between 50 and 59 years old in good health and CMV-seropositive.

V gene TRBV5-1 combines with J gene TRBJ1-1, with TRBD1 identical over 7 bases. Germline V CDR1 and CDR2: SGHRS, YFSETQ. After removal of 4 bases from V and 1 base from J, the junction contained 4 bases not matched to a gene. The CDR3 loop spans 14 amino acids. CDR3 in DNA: TGCGCCAGCAGCCGGGGACAGCCGAACACTGAAGCTTTCTTT. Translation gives CASSRGQPNTEAFF.

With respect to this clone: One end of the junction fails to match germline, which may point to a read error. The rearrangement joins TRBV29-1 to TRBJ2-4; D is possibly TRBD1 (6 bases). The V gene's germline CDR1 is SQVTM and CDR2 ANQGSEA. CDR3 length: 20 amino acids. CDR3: CSVEDTLRLHGQGRRNSQYF. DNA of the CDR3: TGCAGCGTTGAAGATACCCTCCGTTTGCATGGGCAGGGGCGACGGAACAGTCAGTACTTC.

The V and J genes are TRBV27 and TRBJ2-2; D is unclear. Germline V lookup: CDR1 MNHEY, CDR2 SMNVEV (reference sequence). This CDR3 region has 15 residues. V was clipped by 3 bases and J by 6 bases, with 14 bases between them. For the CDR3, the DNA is TGTGCCAGCAGTTTCGGGTCGGAGTCCTCCGGGGAGCTGTTTTTT. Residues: CASSFGSESSGELFF.

Written as DNA, the CDR3 is TGTGCCAGCAGCTCGGAACGGGAGAACACTGAAGCTTTCTTT. Protein sequence: CASSSERENTEAFF. V is TRBV7-9 and J is TRBJ1-1, with no clear D. V lost 4 bases and J 1 base, leaving 10 bases between the germline ends. Germline V gives CDR1 SEHNR, CDR2 FQNEAQ (reference sequence). The CDR3 is 14 residues long.